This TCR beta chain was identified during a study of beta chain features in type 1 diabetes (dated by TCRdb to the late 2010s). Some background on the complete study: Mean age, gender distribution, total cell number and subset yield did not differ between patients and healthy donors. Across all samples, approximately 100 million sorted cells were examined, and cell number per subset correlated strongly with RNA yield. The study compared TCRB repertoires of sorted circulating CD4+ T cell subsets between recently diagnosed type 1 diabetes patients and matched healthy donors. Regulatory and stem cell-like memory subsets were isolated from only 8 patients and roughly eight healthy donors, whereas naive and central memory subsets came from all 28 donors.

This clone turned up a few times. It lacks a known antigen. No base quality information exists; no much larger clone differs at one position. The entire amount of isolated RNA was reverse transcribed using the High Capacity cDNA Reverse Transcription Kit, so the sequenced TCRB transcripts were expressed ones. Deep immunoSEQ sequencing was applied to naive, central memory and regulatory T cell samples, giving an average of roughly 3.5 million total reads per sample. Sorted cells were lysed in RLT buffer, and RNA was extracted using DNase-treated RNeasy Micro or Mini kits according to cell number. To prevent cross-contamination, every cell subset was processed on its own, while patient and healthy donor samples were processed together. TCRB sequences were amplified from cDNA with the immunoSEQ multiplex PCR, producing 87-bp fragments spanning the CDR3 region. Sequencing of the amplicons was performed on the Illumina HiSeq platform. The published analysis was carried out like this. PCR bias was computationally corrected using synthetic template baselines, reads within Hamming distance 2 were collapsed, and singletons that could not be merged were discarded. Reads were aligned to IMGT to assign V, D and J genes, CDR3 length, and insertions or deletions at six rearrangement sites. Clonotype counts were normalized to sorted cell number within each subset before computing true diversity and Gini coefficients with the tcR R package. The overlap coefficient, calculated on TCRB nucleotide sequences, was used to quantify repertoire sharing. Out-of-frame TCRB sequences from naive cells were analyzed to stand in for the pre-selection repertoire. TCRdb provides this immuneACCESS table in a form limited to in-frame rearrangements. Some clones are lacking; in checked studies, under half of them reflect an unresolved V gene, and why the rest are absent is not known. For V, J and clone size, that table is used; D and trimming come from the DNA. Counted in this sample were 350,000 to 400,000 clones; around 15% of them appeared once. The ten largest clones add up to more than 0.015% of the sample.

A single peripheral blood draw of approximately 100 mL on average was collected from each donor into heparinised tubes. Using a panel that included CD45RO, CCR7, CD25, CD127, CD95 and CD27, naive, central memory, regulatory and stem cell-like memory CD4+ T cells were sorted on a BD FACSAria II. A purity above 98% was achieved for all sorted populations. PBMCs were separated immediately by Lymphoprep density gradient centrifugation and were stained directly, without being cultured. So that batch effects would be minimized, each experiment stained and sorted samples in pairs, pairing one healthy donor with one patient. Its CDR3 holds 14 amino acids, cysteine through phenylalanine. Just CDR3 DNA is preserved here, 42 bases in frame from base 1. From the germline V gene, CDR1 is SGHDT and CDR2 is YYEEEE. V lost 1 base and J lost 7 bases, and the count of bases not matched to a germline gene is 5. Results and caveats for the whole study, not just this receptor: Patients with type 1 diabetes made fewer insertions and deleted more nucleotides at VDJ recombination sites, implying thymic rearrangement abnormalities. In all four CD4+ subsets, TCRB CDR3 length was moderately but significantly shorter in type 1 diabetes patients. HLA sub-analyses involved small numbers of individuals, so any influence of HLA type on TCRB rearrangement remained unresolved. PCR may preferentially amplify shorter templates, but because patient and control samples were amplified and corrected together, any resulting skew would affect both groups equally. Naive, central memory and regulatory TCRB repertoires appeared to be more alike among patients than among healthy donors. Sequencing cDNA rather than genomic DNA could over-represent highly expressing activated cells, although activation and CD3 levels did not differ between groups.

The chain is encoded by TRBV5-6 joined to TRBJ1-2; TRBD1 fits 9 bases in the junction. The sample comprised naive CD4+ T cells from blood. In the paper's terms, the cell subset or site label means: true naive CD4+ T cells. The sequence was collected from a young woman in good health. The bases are TGTGCCAGCAGCTTGTGGGACAGGGAAGGTGGCTACACCTTC. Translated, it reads CASSLWDREGGYTF.